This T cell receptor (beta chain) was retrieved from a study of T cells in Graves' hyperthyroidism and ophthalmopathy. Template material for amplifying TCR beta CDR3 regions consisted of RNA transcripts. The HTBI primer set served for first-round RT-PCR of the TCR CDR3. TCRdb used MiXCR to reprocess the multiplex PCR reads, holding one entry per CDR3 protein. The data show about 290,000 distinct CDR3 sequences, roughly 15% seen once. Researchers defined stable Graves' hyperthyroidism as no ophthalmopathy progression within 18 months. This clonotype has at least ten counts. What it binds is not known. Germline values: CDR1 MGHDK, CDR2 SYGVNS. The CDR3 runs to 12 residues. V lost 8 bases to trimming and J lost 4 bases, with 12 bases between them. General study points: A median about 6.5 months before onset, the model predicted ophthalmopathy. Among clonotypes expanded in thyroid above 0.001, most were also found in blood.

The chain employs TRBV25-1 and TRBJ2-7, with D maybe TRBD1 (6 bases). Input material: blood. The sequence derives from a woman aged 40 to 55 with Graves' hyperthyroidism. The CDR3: CASGGGPYEQYF. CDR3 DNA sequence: TGTGCCAGCGGGGGCGGCCCATACGAGCAGTACTTC.